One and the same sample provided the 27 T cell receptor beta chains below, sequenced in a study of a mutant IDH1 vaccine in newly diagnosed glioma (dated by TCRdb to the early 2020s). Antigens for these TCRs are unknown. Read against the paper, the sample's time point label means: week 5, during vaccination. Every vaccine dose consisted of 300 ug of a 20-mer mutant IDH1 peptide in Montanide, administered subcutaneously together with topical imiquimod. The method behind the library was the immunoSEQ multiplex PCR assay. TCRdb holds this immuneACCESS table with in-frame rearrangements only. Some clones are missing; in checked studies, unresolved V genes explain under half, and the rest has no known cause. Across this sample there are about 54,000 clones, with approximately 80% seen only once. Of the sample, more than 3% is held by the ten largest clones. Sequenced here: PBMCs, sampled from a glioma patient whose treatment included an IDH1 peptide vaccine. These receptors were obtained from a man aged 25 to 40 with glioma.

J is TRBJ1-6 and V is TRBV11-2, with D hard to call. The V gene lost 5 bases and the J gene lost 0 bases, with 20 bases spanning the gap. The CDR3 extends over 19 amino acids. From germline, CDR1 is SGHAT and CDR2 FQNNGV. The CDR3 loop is CASSILRRDYSSYNSPLHF. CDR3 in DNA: TGTGCCAGCAGCATTCTCAGGAGAGACTACAGCTCCTATAATTCACCCCTCCACTTT.

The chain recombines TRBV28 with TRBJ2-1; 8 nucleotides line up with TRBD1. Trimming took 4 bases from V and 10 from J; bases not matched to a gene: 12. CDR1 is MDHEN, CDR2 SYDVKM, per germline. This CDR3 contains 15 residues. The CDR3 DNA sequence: TGTGCCAGCAGTTCAAACGACAGGGGCACCATGGAGCAGTTCTTC. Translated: CASSSNDRGTMEQFF. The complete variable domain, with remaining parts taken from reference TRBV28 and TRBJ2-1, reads DVKVTQSSRYLVKRTGEKVFLECVQDMDHENMFWYRQDPGLGLRLIYFSYDVKMKEKGDIPEGYSVSREKKERFSLILESASTNQTSMYLCASSSNDRGTMEQFFGPGTRLTVL.

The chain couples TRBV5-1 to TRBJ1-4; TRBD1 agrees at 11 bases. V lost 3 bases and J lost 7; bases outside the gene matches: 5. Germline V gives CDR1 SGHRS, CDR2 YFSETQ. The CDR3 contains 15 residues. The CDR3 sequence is CASSSHGTGGEKLFF. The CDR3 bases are TGCGCCAGCAGCTCCCACGGGACAGGGGGTGAAAAACTGTTTTTT. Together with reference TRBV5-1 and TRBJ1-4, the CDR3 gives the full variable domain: KAGVTQTPRYLIKTRGQQVTLSCSPISGHRSVSWYQQTPGQGLQFLFEYFSETQRNKGNFPGRFSGRQFSNSRSEMNVSTLELGDSALYLCASSSHGTGGEKLFFGSGTQLSVL.

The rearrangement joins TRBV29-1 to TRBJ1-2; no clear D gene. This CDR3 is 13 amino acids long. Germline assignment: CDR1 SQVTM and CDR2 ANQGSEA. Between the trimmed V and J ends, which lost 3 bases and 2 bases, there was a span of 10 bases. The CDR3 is CSVERQENYGYTF. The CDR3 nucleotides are TGCAGCGTTGAGCGGCAGGAGAACTATGGCTACACCTTC.

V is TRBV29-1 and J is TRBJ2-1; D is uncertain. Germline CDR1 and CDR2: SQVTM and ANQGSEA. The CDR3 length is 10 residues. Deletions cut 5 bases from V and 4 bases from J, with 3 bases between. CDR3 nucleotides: TGCAGCGTTTCGTACAATGAGCAGTTCTTC. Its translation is CSVSYNEQFF.

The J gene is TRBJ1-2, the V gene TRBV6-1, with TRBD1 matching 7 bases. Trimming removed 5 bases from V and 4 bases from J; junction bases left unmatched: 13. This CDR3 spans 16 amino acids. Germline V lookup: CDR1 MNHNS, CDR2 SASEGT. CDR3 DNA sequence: TGTGCCAGCAGTCAAGAACCGGGACAGAATTCCTATGGCTACACCTTC. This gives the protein CASSQEPGQNSYGYTF.

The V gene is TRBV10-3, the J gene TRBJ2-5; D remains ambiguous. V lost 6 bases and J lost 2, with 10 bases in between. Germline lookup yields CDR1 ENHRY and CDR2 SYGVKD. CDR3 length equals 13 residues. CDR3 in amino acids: CAIRQPPQETQYF. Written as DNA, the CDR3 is TGTGCCATCAGACAGCCGCCTCAAGAGACCCAGTACTTC.

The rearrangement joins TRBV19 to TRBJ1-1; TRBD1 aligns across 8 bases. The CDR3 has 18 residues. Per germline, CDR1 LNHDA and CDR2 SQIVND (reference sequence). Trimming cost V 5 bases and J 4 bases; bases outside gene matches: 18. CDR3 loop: CASSWLSRGRAVSTEAFF. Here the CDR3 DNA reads TGTGCCAGTAGTTGGTTGTCCAGGGGGCGGGCGGTGAGCACTGAAGCTTTCTTT.

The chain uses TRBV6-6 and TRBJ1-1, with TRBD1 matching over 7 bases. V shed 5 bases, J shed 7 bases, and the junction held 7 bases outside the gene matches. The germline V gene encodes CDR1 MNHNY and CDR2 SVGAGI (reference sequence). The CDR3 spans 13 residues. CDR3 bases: TGTGCCAGCAGTGGTACAGGGGCGTATGAAGCTTTCTTT. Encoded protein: CASSGTGAYEAFF.

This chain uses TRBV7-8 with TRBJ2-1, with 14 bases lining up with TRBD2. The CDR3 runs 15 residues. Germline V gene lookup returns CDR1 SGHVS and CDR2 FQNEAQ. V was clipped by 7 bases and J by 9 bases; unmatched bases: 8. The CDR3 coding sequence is TGTGCCAGCAAGCCGACTAGCGGGGGGGCTTTTGAGCAGTTCTTC. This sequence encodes CASKPTSGGAFEQFF. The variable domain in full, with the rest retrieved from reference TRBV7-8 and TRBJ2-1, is GAGVSQSPRYKVAKRGQDVALRCDPISGHVSLFWYQQALGQGPEFLTYFQNEAQLDKSGLPSDRFFAERPEGSVSTLKIQRTQQEDSAVYLCASKPTSGGAFEQFFGPGTRLTVL.

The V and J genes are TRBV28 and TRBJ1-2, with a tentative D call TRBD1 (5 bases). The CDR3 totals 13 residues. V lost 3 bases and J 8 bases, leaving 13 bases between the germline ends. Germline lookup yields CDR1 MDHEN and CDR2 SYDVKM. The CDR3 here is CASSFRGADGYTF. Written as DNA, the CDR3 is TGTGCCAGCAGTTTTCGAGGGGCGGACGGCTACACCTTC.

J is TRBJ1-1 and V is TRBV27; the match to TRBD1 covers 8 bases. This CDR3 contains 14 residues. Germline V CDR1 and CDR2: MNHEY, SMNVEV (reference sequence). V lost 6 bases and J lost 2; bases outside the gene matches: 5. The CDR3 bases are TGTGCCAGCAGCCTGACAGGGGATAACACTGAAGCTTTCTTT. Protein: CASSLTGDNTEAFF.

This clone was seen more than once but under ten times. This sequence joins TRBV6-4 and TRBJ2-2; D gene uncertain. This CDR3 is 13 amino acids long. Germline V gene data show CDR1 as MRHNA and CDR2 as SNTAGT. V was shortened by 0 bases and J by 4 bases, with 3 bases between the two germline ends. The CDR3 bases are TGTGCCAGCAGTGACTCGGGCACCGGGGAGCTGTTTTTT. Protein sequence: CASSDSGTGELFF.

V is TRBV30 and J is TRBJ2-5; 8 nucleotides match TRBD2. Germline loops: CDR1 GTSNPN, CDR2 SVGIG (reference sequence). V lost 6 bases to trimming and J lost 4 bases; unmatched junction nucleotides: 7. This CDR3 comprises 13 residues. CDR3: CACQAGVGETQYF. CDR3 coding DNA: TGTGCCTGTCAAGCGGGGGTTGGAGAGACCCAGTACTTC.

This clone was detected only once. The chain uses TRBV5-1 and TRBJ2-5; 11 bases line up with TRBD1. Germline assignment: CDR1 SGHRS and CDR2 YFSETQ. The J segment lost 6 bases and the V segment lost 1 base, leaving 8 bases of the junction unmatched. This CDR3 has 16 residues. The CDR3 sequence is CASSLSPGQGGQTQYF. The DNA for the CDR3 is TGCGCCAGCAGCTTGTCCCCGGGACAGGGGGGACAGACCCAGTACTTC.

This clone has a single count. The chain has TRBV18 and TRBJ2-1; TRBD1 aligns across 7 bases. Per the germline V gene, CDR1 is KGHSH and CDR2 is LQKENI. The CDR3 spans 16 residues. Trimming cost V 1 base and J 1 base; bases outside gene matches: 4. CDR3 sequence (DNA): TGTGCCAGCTCACCACTTGGACAGGCGTCCTACAATGAGCAGTTCTTC. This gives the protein CASSPLGQASYNEQFF.

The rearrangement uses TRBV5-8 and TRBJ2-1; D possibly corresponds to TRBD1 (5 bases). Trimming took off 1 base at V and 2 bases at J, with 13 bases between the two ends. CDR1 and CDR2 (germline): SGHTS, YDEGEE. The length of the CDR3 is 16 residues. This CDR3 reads CASSLQRGAAYNEQFF. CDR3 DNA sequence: TGTGCCAGCAGCTTGCAAAGGGGCGCAGCCTACAATGAGCAGTTCTTC.

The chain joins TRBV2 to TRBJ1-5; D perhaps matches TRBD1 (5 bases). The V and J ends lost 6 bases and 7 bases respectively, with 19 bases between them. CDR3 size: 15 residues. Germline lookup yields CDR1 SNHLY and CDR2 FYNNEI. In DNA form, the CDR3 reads TGTGCCAGCAGCGGAGGATCCGGGGGTCGGCAGCCCCAGCATTTT. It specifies CASSGGSGGRQPQHF.

CDR3 residues: CASKFPQGEGYTF. The CDR3 DNA reads as TGTGCCAGCAAATTTCCACAGGGAGAAGGCTACACCTTC. The V and J genes are TRBV6-1 and TRBJ1-2, with D maybe TRBD1 (6 bases). V shed 7 bases and J shed 8 bases, with 17 bases lying between them. The CDR3 sequence is 13 residues long. CDR1 MNHNS and CDR2 SASEGT come from the germline V gene.

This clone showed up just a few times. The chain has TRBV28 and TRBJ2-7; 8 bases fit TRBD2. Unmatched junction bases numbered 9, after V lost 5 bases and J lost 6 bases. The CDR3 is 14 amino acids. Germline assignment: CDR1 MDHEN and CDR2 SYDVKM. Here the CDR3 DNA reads TGTGCCAGCAGTCTAACTAGCGGCTTTCTCGAGCAGTACTTC. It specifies CASSLTSGFLEQYF.

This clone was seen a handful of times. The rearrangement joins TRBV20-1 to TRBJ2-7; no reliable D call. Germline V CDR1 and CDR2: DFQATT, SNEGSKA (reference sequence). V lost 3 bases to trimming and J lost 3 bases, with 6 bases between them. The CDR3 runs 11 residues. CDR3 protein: CSASKNYEQYF. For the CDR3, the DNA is TGCAGTGCTAGTAAGAACTACGAGCAGTACTTC.

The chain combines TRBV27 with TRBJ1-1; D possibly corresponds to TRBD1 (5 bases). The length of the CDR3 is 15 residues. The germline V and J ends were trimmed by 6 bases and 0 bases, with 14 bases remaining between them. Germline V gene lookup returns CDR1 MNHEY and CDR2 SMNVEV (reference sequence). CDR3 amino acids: CASSRGGGVNTEAFF. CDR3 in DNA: TGTGCCAGCAGCCGGGGTGGGGGGGTGAACACTGAAGCTTTCTTT.

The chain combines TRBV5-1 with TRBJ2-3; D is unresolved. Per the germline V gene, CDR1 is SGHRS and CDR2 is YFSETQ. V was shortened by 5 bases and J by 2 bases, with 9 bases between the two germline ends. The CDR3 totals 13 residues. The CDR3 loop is CASSYTVTDTQYF. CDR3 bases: TGCGCCAGCAGTTACACTGTCACAGATACGCAGTATTTT.

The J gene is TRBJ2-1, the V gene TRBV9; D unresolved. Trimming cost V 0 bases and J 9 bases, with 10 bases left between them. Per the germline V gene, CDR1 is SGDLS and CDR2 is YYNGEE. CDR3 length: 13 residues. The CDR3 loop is CASSVGRGGEQFF. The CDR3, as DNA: TGTGCCAGCAGCGTAGGTCGCGGTGGTGAGCAGTTCTTC.

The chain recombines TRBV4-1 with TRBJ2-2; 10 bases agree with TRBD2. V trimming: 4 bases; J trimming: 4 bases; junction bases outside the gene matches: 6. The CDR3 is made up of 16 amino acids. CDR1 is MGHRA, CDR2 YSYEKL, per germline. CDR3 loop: CASSPRSGGVTGELFF. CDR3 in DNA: TGCGCCAGCAGCCCTCGGAGCGGGGGGGTCACCGGGGAGCTGTTTTTT.

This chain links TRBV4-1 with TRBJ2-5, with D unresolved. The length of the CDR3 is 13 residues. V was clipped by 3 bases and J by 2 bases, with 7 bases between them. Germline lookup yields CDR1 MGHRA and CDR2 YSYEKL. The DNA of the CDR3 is TGCGCCAGCAGCCAGTGGCGGCAAGAGACCCAGTACTTC. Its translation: CASSQWRQETQYF.

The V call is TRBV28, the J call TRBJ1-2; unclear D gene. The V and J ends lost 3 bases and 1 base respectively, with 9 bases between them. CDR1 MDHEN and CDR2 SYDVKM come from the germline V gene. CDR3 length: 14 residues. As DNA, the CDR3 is TGTGCCAGCAGTTTTGGGCAGCATAACTATGGCTACACCTTC. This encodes CASSFGQHNYGYTF.